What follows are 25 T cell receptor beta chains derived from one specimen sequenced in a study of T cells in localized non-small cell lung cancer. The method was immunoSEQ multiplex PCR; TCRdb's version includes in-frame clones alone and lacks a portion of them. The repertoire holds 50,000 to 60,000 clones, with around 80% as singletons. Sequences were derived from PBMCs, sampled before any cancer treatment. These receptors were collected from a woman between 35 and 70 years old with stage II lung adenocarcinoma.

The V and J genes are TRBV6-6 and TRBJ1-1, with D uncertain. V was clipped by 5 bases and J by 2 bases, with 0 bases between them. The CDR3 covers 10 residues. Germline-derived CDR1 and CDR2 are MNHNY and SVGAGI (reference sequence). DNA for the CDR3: TGTGCCAGCAGTAACACTGAAGCTTTCTTT. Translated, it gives CASSNTEAFF.

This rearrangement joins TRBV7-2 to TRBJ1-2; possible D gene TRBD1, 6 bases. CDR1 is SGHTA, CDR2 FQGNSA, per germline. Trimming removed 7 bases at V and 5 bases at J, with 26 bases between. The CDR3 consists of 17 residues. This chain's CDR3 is CASNNRDNLPPPYGYTF. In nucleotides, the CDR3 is TGTGCCAGCAATAACCGGGACAACCTCCCCCCCCCTTATGGCTACACCTTC.

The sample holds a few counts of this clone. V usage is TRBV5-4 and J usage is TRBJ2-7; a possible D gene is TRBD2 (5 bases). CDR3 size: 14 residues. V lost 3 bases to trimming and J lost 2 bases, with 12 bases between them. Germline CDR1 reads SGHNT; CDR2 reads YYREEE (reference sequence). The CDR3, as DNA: TGTGCCAGCAGCTCCGGGCCCGGGACCTACGAGCAGTACTTC. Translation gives CASSSGPGTYEQYF. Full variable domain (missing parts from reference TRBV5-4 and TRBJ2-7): ETGVTQSPTHLIKTRGQQVTLRCSSQSGHNTVSWYQQALGQGPQFIFQYYREEENGRGNFPPRFSGLQFPNYSSELNVNALELDDSALYLCASSSGPGTYEQYFGPGTRLTVT.

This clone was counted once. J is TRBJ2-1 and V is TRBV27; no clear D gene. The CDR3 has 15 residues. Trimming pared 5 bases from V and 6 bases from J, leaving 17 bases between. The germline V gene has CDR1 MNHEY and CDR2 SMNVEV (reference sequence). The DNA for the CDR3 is TGTGCCAGCAGTCTCCGTCTTGATTTCGGCAATGAGCAGTTCTTC. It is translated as CASSLRLDFGNEQFF.

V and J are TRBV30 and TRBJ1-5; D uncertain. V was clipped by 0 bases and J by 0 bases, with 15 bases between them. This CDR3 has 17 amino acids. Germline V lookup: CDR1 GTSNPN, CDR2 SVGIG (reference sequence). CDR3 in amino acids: CAWSVLGVDYSNQPQHF. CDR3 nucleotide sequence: TGTGCCTGGAGTGTATTAGGAGTAGATTATAGCAATCAGCCCCAGCATTTT.

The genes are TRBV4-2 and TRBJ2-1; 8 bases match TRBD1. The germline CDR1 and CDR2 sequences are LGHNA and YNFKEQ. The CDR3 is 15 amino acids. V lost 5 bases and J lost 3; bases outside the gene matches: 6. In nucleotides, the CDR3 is TGTGCCAGCAGCGATACGGACAGGGACTACAATGAGCAGTTCTTC. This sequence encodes CASSDTDRDYNEQFF.

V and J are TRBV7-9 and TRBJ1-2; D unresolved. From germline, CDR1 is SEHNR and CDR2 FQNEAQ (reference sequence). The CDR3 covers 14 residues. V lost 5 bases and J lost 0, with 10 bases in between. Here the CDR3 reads CASSATRSNYGYTF. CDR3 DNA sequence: TGTGCCAGCAGCGCGACACGGTCTAACTATGGCTACACCTTC.

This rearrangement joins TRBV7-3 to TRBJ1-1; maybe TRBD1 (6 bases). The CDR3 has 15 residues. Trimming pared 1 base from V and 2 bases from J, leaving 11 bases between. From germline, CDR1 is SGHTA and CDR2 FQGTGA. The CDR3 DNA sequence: TGTGCCAGCAGCTTAAGTCAGGACAGTAACACTGAAGCTTTCTTT. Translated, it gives CASSLSQDSNTEAFF.

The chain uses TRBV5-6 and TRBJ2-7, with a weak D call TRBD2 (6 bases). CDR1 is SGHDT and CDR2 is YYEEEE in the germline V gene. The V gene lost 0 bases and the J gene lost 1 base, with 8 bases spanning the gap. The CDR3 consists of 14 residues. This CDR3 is CASSLGSGSYEQYF. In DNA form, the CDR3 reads TGTGCCAGCAGCTTGGGTAGCGGATCCTACGAGCAGTACTTC.

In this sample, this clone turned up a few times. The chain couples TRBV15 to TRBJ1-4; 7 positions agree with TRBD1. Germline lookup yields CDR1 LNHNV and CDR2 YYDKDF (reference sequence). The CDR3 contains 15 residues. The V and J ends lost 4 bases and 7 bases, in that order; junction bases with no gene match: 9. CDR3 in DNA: TGTGCCACCAGCATTCCTTCCTCAGGGGGTGAAAAACTGTTTTTT. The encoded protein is CATSIPSSGGEKLFF.

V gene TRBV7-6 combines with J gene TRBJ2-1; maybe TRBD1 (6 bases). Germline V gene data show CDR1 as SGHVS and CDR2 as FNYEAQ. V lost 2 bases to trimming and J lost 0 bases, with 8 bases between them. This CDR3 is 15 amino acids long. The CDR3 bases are TGTGCCAGCAGCTTAATGACAGGCTCCTACAATGAGCAGTTCTTC. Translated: CASSLMTGSYNEQFF.

Here the CDR3 DNA reads TGTGCCAGCAGCCGCCGGACAGCAAACACCGGGGAGCTGTTTTTT. It yields the protein CASSRRTANTGELFF. The J gene is TRBJ2-2, the V gene TRBV7-8; maybe TRBD1 (6 bases). Trimming took off 5 bases at V and 2 bases at J, with 12 bases between the two ends. The CDR3 extends over 15 amino acids. CDR1 SGHVS and CDR2 FQNEAQ come from the germline V gene. The whole variable domain, remainder taken from reference TRBV7-8 and TRBJ2-2, is GAGVSQSPRYKVAKRGQDVALRCDPISGHVSLFWYQQALGQGPEFLTYFQNEAQLDKSGLPSDRFFAERPEGSVSTLKIQRTQQEDSAVYLCASSRRTANTGELFFGEGSRLTVL.

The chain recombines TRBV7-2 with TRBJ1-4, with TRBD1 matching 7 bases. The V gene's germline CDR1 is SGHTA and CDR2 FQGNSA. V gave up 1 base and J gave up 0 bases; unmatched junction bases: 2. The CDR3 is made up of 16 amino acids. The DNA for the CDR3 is TGTGCCAGCAGCTTAGGACAGGGCGCAACTAATGAAAAACTGTTTTTT. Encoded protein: CASSLGQGATNEKLFF.

CDR3 region: CASSQGVTANEKLFF. CDR3 nucleotides: TGTGCCAGCAGCCAGGGAGTGACGGCTAATGAAAAACTGTTTTTT. The chain uses TRBV7-6 and TRBJ1-4; possibly TRBD1 for D (5 bases). CDR1 and CDR2 (germline): SGHVS, FNYEAQ. Trimming shortened V by 5 bases and J by 3 bases, and 13 bases separated the two germline ends. This CDR3 spans 15 amino acids.

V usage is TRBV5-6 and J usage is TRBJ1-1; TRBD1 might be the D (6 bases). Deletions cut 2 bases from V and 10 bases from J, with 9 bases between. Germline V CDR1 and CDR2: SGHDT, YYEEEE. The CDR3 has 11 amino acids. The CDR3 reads CASSFQGLAFF. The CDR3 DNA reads TGTGCCAGCAGCTTTCAGGGGTTAGCTTTCTTT.

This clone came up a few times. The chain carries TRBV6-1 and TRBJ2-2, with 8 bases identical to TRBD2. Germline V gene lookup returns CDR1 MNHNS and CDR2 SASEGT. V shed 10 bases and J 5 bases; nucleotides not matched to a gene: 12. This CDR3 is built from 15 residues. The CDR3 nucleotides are TGTGCCACCCACAGCGGGGGCTCGGGGACCGGGGAGCTGTTTTTT. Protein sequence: CATHSGGSGTGELFF.

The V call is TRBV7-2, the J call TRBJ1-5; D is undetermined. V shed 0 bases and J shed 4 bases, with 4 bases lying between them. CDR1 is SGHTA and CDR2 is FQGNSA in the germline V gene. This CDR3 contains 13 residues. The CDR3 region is CASSLALNQPQHF. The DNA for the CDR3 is TGTGCCAGCAGCTTAGCCCTGAATCAGCCCCAGCATTTT.

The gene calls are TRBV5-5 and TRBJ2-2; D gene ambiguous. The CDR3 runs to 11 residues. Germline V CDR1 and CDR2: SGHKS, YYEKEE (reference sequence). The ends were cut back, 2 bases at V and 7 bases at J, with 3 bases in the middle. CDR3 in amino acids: CASSLIGELFF. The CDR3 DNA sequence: TGTGCCAGCAGCTTAATCGGGGAGCTGTTTTTT.

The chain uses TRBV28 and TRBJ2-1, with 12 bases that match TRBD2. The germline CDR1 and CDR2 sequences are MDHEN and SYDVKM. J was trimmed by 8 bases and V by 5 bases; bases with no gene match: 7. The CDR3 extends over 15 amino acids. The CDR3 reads CASSLSLAGGYEQFF. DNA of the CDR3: TGTGCCAGCAGTCTATCTCTAGCGGGGGGGTATGAGCAGTTCTTC.

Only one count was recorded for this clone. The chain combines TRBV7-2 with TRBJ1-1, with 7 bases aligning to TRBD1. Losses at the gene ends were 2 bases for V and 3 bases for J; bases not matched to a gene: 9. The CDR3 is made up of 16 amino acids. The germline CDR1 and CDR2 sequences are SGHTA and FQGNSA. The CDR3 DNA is TGTGCCAGCAGCTTAACCCGGGACAGCAGATACACTGAAGCTTTCTTT. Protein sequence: CASSLTRDSRYTEAFF.

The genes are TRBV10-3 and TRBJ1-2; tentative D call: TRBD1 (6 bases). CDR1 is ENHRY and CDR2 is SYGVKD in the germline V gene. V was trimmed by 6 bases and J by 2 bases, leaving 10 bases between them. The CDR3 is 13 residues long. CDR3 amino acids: CAISQDSNYGYTF. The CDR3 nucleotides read TGTGCCATCAGCCAGGACAGCAACTATGGCTACACCTTC.

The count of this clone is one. The CDR3 DNA sequence: TGTGCCAGCAGTCCGGCAGGAGAACTTTTTTACGAGCAGTACTTC. Its protein is CASSPAGELFYEQYF. The genes are TRBV28 and TRBJ2-7; no firm D call. This CDR3 spans 15 amino acids. V lost 5 bases to trimming and J lost 4 bases, with 18 bases between them. From germline, CDR1 is MDHEN and CDR2 SYDVKM.

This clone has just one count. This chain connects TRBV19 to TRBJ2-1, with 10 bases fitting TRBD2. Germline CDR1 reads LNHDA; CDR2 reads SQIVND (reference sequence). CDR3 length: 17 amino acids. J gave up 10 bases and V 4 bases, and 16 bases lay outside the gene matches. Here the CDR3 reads CASSKVGYSGGAGEQFF. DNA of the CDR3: TGTGCCAGTAGTAAGGTCGGTTACAGCGGGGGGGCAGGGGAGCAGTTCTTC.

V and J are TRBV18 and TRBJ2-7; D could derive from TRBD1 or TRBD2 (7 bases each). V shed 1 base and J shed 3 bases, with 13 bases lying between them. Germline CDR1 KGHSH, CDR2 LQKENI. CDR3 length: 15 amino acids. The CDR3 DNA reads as TGTGCCAGCTCACCACGCGACAGGGAGGGCTACGAGCAGTACTTC. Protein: CASSPRDREGYEQYF. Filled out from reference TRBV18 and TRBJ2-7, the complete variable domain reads NAGVMQNPRHLVRRRGQEARLRCSPMKGHSHVYWYRQLPEEGLKFMVYLQKENIIDESGMPKERFSAEFPKEGPSILRIQQVVRGDSAAYFCASSPRDREGYEQYFGPGTRLTVT.

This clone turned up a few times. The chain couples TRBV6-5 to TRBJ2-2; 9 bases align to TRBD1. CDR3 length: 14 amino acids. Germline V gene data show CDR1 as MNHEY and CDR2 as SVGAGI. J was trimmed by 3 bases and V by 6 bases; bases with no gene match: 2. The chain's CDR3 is CASSWTGDTGELFF. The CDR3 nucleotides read TGTGCCAGCAGCTGGACAGGGGACACCGGGGAGCTGTTTTTT.